Listed below are T cell receptor beta chains from one sample, sequenced in a study of a mutant IDH1 vaccine in newly diagnosed glioma. Clones were read by immunoSEQ multiplex PCR, and TCRdb kept only the in-frame ones, dropping some. The table has fewer than 40,000 clones, approximately 80% seen once; the top ten hold 15% to 20%. Source: PBMCs, taken from a glioma patient treated with radiotherapy, temozolomide or both. The receptors were sampled from a man aged 25-45 years with glioma. The CDR3 runs from the conserved cysteine through the conserved F or W. Each record gives: clone size, D gene, CDR3 length, V gene, J gene, CDR3 protein, CDR3 DNA. A D gene is named only where the DNA matches it firmly. For some rows the clone size is stated as once, few or many, or as a class when expanded; others skip it.

size: few; D: NA; length: 11; V: TRBV5-3; J: TRBJ1-5; CDR3: CARSSHQPQHF; DNA: TGTGCCAGAAGCTCCCATCAGCCCCAGCATTTT
size: NA; D: NA; length: 16; V: TRBV9; J: TRBJ2-6; CDR3: CASSSTGFAGANVLTF; DNA: TGTGCCAGCAGCTCAACAGGGTTTGCTGGGGCCAACGTCCTGACTTTC
size: NA; D: NA; length: 13; V: TRBV5-8; J: TRBJ2-7; CDR3: CASSWGLKYEQYF; DNA: TGTGCCAGCAGCTGGGGCCTGAAGTACGAGCAGTACTTC
size: NA; D: NA; length: 16; V: TRBV5-1; J: TRBJ2-6; CDR3: CASSPGWAGEANVLTF; DNA: TGCGCCAGCAGCCCTGGATGGGCAGGGGAAGCCAACGTCCTGACTTTC
size: NA; D: TRBD2; length: 15; V: TRBV7-8; J: TRBJ2-7; CDR3: CASSLPTSGNSEQYF; DNA: TGTGCCAGCAGCTTACCTACTAGCGGGAATAGCGAGCAGTACTTC
size: NA; D: NA; length: 15; V: TRBV19; J: TRBJ1-3; CDR3: CASSTMTFSGNTIYF; DNA: TGTGCCAGTAGTACGATGACATTCTCTGGAAACACCATATATTTT
size: NA; D: TRBD2; length: 17; V: TRBV5-6; J: TRBJ2-3; CDR3: CASSPMLIAGVTDTQYF; DNA: TGTGCCAGCAGCCCGATGTTGATAGCGGGTGTCACAGATACGCAGTATTTT
size: few; D: NA; length: 14; V: TRBV2; J: TRBJ1-1; CDR3: CASKAGPVNTEAFF; DNA: TGTGCCAGCAAGGCAGGGCCGGTGAACACTGAAGCTTTCTTT
size: few; D: TRBD1; length: 16; V: TRBV7-6; J: TRBJ1-6; CDR3: CASSPLGDRNNSPLHF; DNA: TGTGCCAGCAGCCCCTTGGGGGACAGAAATAATTCACCCCTCCACTTT
size: NA; D: NA; length: 15; V: TRBV4-3; J: TRBJ2-5; CDR3: CASSPDRTDGETQYF; DNA: TGCGCCAGCAGCCCAGACAGGACCGATGGGGAGACCCAGTACTTC
size: NA; D: NA; length: 15; V: TRBV27; J: TRBJ2-7; CDR3: CASSLGVGGTYEQYF; DNA: TGTGCCAGCAGCCTAGGGGTGGGCGGGACCTACGAGCAGTACTTC
size: NA; D: TRBD2; length: 18; V: TRBV15; J: TRBJ2-5; CDR3: CATSPRLAGENLQETQYF; DNA: TGTGCCACCAGCCCCAGACTAGCGGGAGAGAATCTCCAAGAGACCCAGTACTTC
size: once; D: TRBD1; length: 14; V: TRBV5-1; J: TRBJ1-1; CDR3: CASRPPGGNTEAFF; DNA: TGCGCCAGCAGGCCACCAGGGGGTAACACTGAAGCTTTCTTT
size: NA; D: NA; length: 15; V: TRBV9; J: TRBJ2-7; CDR3: CASSVAGEGTHEQYF; DNA: TGTGCCAGCAGCGTAGCGGGAGAAGGTACCCACGAGCAGTACTTC
size: NA; D: TRBD1; length: 14; V: TRBV29-1; J: TRBJ1-2; CDR3: CSVEKGAEGYGYTF; DNA: TGCAGCGTTGAGAAGGGGGCAGAGGGCTATGGCTACACCTTC
size: NA; D: TRBD1; length: 11; V: TRBV6-5; J: TRBJ2-7; CDR3: CASGQVYEQYF; DNA: TGTGCCAGCGGACAGGTCTACGAGCAGTACTTC
size: NA; D: NA; length: 14; V: TRBV5-4; J: TRBJ2-7; CDR3: CASSLGGQENEQYF; DNA: TGTGCCAGCAGCTTGGGGGGGCAGGAGAACGAGCAGTACTTC
size: NA; D: NA; length: 13; V: TRBV6-1; J: TRBJ1-6; CDR3: CASGETYNSPLHF; DNA: TGTGCCAGCGGGGAGACTTATAATTCACCCCTCCACTTT
size: few; D: NA; length: 15; V: TRBV27; J: TRBJ2-7; CDR3: CASSFWAGPTYEQYF; DNA: TGTGCCAGCAGTTTTTGGGCAGGTCCAACCTACGAGCAGTACTTC
size: NA; D: NA; length: 14; V: TRBV30; J: TRBJ1-1; CDR3: CAWSVLRAGTEAFF; DNA: TGTGCCTGGAGTGTCTTAAGGGCGGGCACTGAAGCTTTCTTT
size: NA; D: NA; length: 16; V: TRBV9; J: TRBJ2-7; CDR3: CASSVATWPETYEQYF; DNA: TGTGCCAGCAGCGTAGCTACCTGGCCGGAGACCTACGAGCAGTACTTC
size: NA; D: NA; length: 14; V: TRBV27; J: TRBJ2-3; CDR3: CASSFRDSTDTQYF; DNA: TGTGCCAGCAGTTTCAGGGATAGCACAGATACGCAGTATTTT
size: NA; D: NA; length: 14; V: TRBV30; J: TRBJ2-7; CDR3: CAWSVVRVSYEQYF; DNA: TGTGCCTGGAGTGTAGTAAGGGTCTCCTACGAGCAGTACTTC
size: NA; D: TRBD1; length: 15; V: TRBV2; J: TRBJ2-3; CDR3: CASSGGQGWEDTQYF; DNA: TGTGCCAGCAGTGGGGGACAGGGGTGGGAAGATACGCAGTATTTT
size: NA; D: NA; length: 13; V: TRBV14; J: TRBJ2-5; CDR3: CASSQSLQETQYF; DNA: TGTGCCAGCAGCCAATCCCTCCAAGAGACCCAGTACTTC
size: NA; D: NA; length: 13; V: TRBV5-4; J: TRBJ1-4; CDR3: CASTSRDSEKLFF; DNA: TGTGCCAGCACCTCTCGGGACTCCGAAAAACTGTTTTTT
size: NA; D: TRBD1; length: 15; V: TRBV7-9; J: TRBJ1-4; CDR3: CASSFDRGKGKGLFF; DNA: TGTGCCAGCAGCTTCGACAGGGGGAAGGGTAAAGGTCTGTTTTTT
size: NA; D: TRBD1; length: 12; V: TRBV9; J: TRBJ2-7; CDR3: CASSGQGDKQYF; DNA: TGTGCCAGCAGCGGACAGGGGGACAAGCAGTACTTC
size: NA; D: TRBD2; length: 16; V: TRBV4-1; J: TRBJ2-7; CDR3: CASSQDKAGMAYEQYF; DNA: TGCGCCAGCAGCCAAGATAAAGCGGGGATGGCCTACGAGCAGTACTTC
size: NA; D: NA; length: 14; V: TRBV30; J: TRBJ1-1; CDR3: CACSPSGLSVLAFF; DNA: TGTGCCTGTTCCCCCTCGGGACTGTCTGTATTAGCTTTCTTT
size: NA; D: NA; length: 18; V: TRBV7-9; J: TRBJ2-2; CDR3: CASSPPIPSQEGTGELFF; DNA: TGTGCCAGCAGCCCACCGATCCCCTCCCAGGAGGGCACCGGGGAGCTGTTTTTT
size: once; D: NA; length: 13; V: TRBV5-1; J: TRBJ2-5; CDR3: CASSITAQETQYF; DNA: TGCGCCAGCAGCATTACAGCCCAAGAGACCCAGTACTTC
size: once; D: TRBD1; length: 14; V: TRBV5-1; J: TRBJ1-1; CDR3: CASSSTGMNTEAFF; DNA: TGCGCCAGCAGCTCGACAGGGATGAACACTGAAGCTTTCTTT
size: NA; D: NA; length: 13; V: TRBV19; J: TRBJ1-2; CDR3: CASSRTGTRGYTF; DNA: TGTGCCAGTAGTAGAACCGGGACACGTGGCTACACCTTC
size: NA; D: NA; length: 13; V: TRBV5-1; J: TRBJ2-5; CDR3: CASSLGPGETQYF; DNA: TGCGCCAGCAGCTTAGGGCCCGGAGAGACCCAGTACTTC
size: NA; D: TRBD2; length: 16; V: TRBV2; J: TRBJ2-5; CDR3: CASSQVAGGPQETQYF; DNA: TGTGCCAGCAGTCAGGTAGCGGGGGGCCCACAAGAGACCCAGTACTTC
size: few; D: NA; length: 13; V: TRBV4-1; J: TRBJ1-5; CDR3: CASSPPRAQPQHF; DNA: TGCGCCAGCAGCCCCCCGCGGGCTCAGCCCCAGCATTTT
size: NA; D: TRBD1; length: 14; V: TRBV5-1; J: TRBJ2-3; CDR3: CASSQGASTDTQYF; DNA: TGCGCCAGCAGCCAGGGGGCTAGCACAGATACGCAGTATTTT
size: NA; D: NA; length: 15; V: TRBV15; J: TRBJ1-3; CDR3: CATRMDTSSGNTIYF; DNA: TGTGCCACCAGAATGGACACTTCATCTGGAAACACCATATATTTT
size: NA; D: TRBD1; length: 16; V: TRBV27; J: TRBJ1-2; CDR3: CASSPRQGVRNYGYTF; DNA: TGTGCCAGCTCTCCCAGACAGGGAGTGCGTAACTATGGCTACACCTTC
size: NA; D: NA; length: 15; V: TRBV6-1; J: TRBJ2-5; CDR3: CASSEITGQQETQYF; DNA: TGTGCCAGCAGTGAAATTACGGGGCAACAAGAGACCCAGTACTTC
size: NA; D: NA; length: 13; V: TRBV7-9; J: TRBJ1-1; CDR3: CASSFAGDTEAFF; DNA: TGTGCCAGCAGCTTTGCAGGAGACACTGAAGCTTTCTTT
size: NA; D: TRBD1; length: 14; V: TRBV18; J: TRBJ2-7; CDR3: CASSPGTGYYEQYF; DNA: TGTGCCAGCTCACCTGGGACAGGTTACTACGAGCAGTACTTC
size: NA; D: NA; length: 18; V: TRBV7-9; J: TRBJ1-6; CDR3: CASSLVSMKDSYNSPLHF; DNA: TGTGCCAGCAGCTTAGTATCGATGAAAGACTCCTATAATTCACCCCTCCACTTT
size: NA; D: NA; length: 14; V: TRBV7-9; J: TRBJ1-2; CDR3: CASSLNRDNYGYTF; DNA: TGTGCCAGCAGCTTAAACAGGGACAACTATGGCTACACCTTC
size: NA; D: NA; length: 11; V: TRBV20-1; J: TRBJ1-2; CDR3: CSAGDDYGYTF; DNA: TGCAGTGCCGGGGACGACTATGGCTACACCTTC
size: few; D: NA; length: 12; V: TRBV6-4; J: TRBJ2-2; CDR3: CASSEGTGELFF; DNA: TGTGCCAGCAGTGAGGGCACCGGGGAGCTGTTTTTT
size: NA; D: TRBD1; length: 14; V: TRBV27; J: TRBJ1-4; CDR3: CASIPQGASEKLFF; DNA: TGTGCCAGCATTCCGCAGGGGGCTAGCGAAAAACTGTTTTTT
size: NA; D: NA; length: 16; V: TRBV14; J: TRBJ2-7; CDR3: CASSQGRLGFSYEQYF; DNA: TGTGCCAGCAGCCAAGGGCGACTGGGTTTCTCCTACGAGCAGTACTTC
size: NA; D: NA; length: 16; V: TRBV28; J: TRBJ2-3; CDR3: CASSDAQGRSTDTQYF; DNA: TGTGCCAGCAGTGACGCTCAGGGTAGGAGCACAGATACGCAGTATTTT
size: NA; D: TRBD2; length: 16; V: TRBV6-5; J: TRBJ2-1; CDR3: CASSYLSGGAANEQFF; DNA: TGTGCCAGCAGTTACCTCAGCGGGGGGGCCGCTAATGAGCAGTTCTTC
size: few; D: NA; length: 16; V: TRBV5-1; J: TRBJ1-4; CDR3: CASREGNSRRGEKLFF; DNA: TGCGCCAGCAGAGAGGGAAACAGCCGCCGCGGTGAAAAACTGTTTTTT
size: NA; D: NA; length: 16; V: TRBV5-6; J: TRBJ1-2; CDR3: CASSIPPLDGGSVYTF; DNA: TGTGCCAGCAGCATCCCGCCCCTCGATGGGGGTAGTGTCTACACCTTC
size: NA; D: NA; length: 13; V: TRBV29-1; J: TRBJ2-2; CDR3: CSVWGASTGELFF; DNA: TGCAGCGTTTGGGGGGCGAGCACCGGGGAGCTGTTTTTT
size: few; D: NA; length: 13; V: TRBV9; J: TRBJ1-6; CDR3: CASSELQNSPLHF; DNA: TGTGCCAGCAGCGAGTTACAGAATTCACCCCTCCACTTT